This T cell receptor (beta chain) was observed in a study of breast tumors, draining lymph nodes, adjacent tissues. TCRdb ran MiXCR on the multiplex PCR reads and lists one entry per CDR3 protein. The sample has around 110,000 distinct CDR3 sequences; 30% are singletons. V was clipped by 3 bases and J by 2 bases; unmatched bases: 2. CDR3 length equals 14 residues. CDR1 is SGDLS, CDR2 YYNGEE, per germline. This clonotype was recorded at least ten times. Antigen specificity is unknown. The lymph nodes were axillary draining lymph nodes from breast cancer patients. Regarding the study as a whole: Compared with basal-like, luminal-like tumors shared significantly more repertoire with nontumor tissue.

This TCR was sampled from a female donor with breast cancer. Some clones in this sample may be carry-over from other donors' samples. Sequenced: axillary lymph node tissue. This sequence joins TRBV9 and TRBJ2-5; 9 bases fit TRBD2. The CDR3 reads CASSASGGQETQYF. CDR3 sequence (DNA): TGTGCCAGCAGCGCGAGCGGGGGGCAAGAGACCCAGTACTTC.